The clone carrying this T cell receptor beta chain was observed a handful of times. Its antigen is unidentified. Disease duration was under 3 months in the ophthalmopathy patients, who also had a Clinical Activity Score of at least 3 and a NOSPECS grade of at least 4. J gave up 7 bases and V 4 bases, and 6 bases lay outside the gene matches. Germline assignment: CDR1 LGHDT and CDR2 YNNKEL (reference sequence). This CDR3 comprises 14 residues. Amplification of TCR beta CDR3 regions used RNA as the template. The TCR CDR3 first-round RT-PCR relied on the HTBI primer set. TCRdb analysed the multiplex PCR reads with MiXCR anew, one entry per CDR3 protein. The table records about 600,000 distinct CDR3 sequences, about a sixth of them present only once. The data stem from a study of T cells in Graves' hyperthyroidism and ophthalmopathy. The study, taken as a whole, reports: Blood also showed most of the thyroid clonotypes that were expanded above 0.001.

The source is a woman in her forties with Graves' ophthalmopathy. Sample: blood. The gene calls are TRBV3-1 and TRBJ2-2; 7 positions agree with TRBD1. CDR3 DNA sequence: TGTGCCAGCAGCCGGATACAGGGGTTCGGGGAGCTGTTTTTT. Encoded protein: CASSRIQGFGELFF.